These T cell receptor beta chains were read from a single sample in a study of cytomegalovirus exposure and HLA in healthy donors. This table comes from immunoSEQ multiplex PCR, and its TCRdb copy is limited to in-frame clones, with some not included. Among 150,000 to 200,000 clones, 85% were seen once, and the ten largest hold roughly 15%. Material: PBMCs. The receptor source for this set is a man aged 18 to 30 in good health and CMV-seropositive. CDR3s include the opening cysteine and the closing phenylalanine or tryptophan. The order of the fields is clone size, J gene, V gene, D gene, CDR3 protein, CDR3 DNA. A D gene is named only where the DNA matches it firmly. Some rows mark clone size as missing; the rest say once, few, many or name a class of expanded clone.

>NA|TRBJ2-7|TRBV5-4|TRBD2
CASSFRTSGTPYEQYF
TGTGCCAGCAGCTTCCGGACTAGCGGAACACCCTACGAGCAGTACTTC
>NA|TRBJ2-1|TRBV27|TRBD2
CASTTSGIYNEQFF
TGTGCCAGCACCACTAGCGGGATCTACAATGAGCAGTTCTTC
>NA|TRBJ2-7|TRBV18|TRBD2
CASSPRGEGSYEQYF
TGTGCCAGCTCACCGAGAGGGGAGGGCTCCTACGAGCAGTACTTC
>NA|TRBJ1-2|TRBV28|NA
CASRVGNYGYTF
TGTGCCAGCAGGGTCGGGAACTATGGCTACACCTTC
>once|TRBJ2-5|TRBV28|NA
CASSEPQAYGYQETQYF
TGTGCCAGCAGTGAACCTCAAGCGTACGGGTACCAAGAGACCCAGTACTTC
>few|TRBJ2-7|TRBV6-1|TRBD1
CASTSRDRGSEQYF
TGTGCCAGCACTAGCCGGGACAGGGGCTCCGAGCAGTACTTC
>NA|TRBJ1-1|TRBV2|NA
CASSEQWSRTEAFF
TGTGCCAGCAGTGAACAATGGTCGCGGACTGAAGCTTTCTTT
>NA|TRBJ2-3|TRBV7-2|TRBD2
CASSLGFSGYTDTQYF
TGTGCCAGCAGCTTAGGGTTTAGCGGGTACACAGATACGCAGTATTTT
>NA|TRBJ2-7|TRBV18|TRBD1
CASSPGTVFYEQYF
TGTGCCAGCTCCCCCGGGACAGTATTCTACGAGCAGTACTTC
>once|TRBJ2-6|TRBV18|NA
CASSPYGAGSGANVLTF
TGTGCCAGCTCACCGTATGGGGCAGGCTCTGGGGCCAACGTCCTGACTTTC
>NA|TRBJ2-1|TRBV5-1|TRBD1
CASSYGQGSINEQFF
TGCGCCAGCAGCTACGGACAGGGAAGCATCAATGAGCAGTTCTTC
>NA|TRBJ2-1|TRBV28|TRBD2
CASNGAGLAFNEQFF
TGTGCCAGCAATGGGGCGGGACTAGCGTTCAATGAGCAGTTCTTC
>NA|TRBJ1-5|TRBV6-1|NA
CASSEAPGESNQPQHF
TGTGCCAGCAGTGAAGCGCCGGGGGAAAGCAATCAGCCCCAGCATTTT
>NA|TRBJ1-2|TRBV7-9|TRBD1
CASSSNRGGYYGYTF
TGTGCCAGCAGCTCCAACAGGGGTGGATACTATGGCTACACCTTC
>NA|TRBJ1-1|TRBV29-1|TRBD1
CSVVTGGTTEAFF
TGCAGCGTTGTTACAGGGGGCACCACTGAAGCTTTCTTT
>NA|TRBJ2-1|TRBV30|NA
CARRPDPYNEQFF
TGTGCCCGGCGGCCCGACCCCTACAATGAGCAGTTCTTC
>NA|TRBJ2-7|TRBV6-1|NA
CASSQGFEQYF
TGTGCCAGCAGCCAGGGTTTCGAGCAGTACTTC
>NA|TRBJ2-5|TRBV21-1|NA
CASSKAEETQYF
TGTGCCAGCAGCAAAGCAGAGGAGACCCAGTACTTC
>NA|TRBJ1-5|TRBV19|TRBD1
CASSTRDRDQPQHF
TGTGCCAGTAGTACCCGGGACAGGGATCAGCCCCAGCATTTT
>NA|TRBJ2-3|TRBV7-6|NA
CASSPGTDYTQYF
TGTGCCAGCAGCCCCGGGACTGACTATACGCAGTATTTT
>NA|TRBJ1-4|TRBV7-9|TRBD1
CASSPGQGRDLFF
TGTGCCAGCAGCCCGGGACAGGGGAGAGATCTGTTTTTT
>NA|TRBJ1-6|TRBV28|TRBD1
CASSAPGGLSYNSPLHF
TGTGCCAGCAGTGCCCCAGGGGGCCTATCCTATAATTCACCCCTCCACTTT
>NA|TRBJ2-7|TRBV2|TRBD2
CASSRTVAGADYEQYF
TGTGCCAGCAGTCGTACTGTAGCGGGGGCCGACTACGAGCAGTACTTC
>NA|TRBJ1-5|TRBV7-9|TRBD1
CASSPLGQGHQPQHF
TGTGCCAGCAGCCCCCTCGGACAGGGCCATCAGCCCCAGCATTTT
>NA|TRBJ1-2|TRBV28|TRBD1
CASSLGTGYGYTF
TGTGCCAGCAGTCTGGGGACAGGATATGGCTACACCTTC
>NA|TRBJ1-2|TRBV30|NA
CAWSFVGGYGYTF
TGTGCCTGGAGTTTTGTCGGCGGCTATGGCTACACCTTC
>once|TRBJ1-2|TRBV29-1|NA
CSVAGGASAAYTGGYTF
TGCAGCGTTGCTGGGGGGGCCTCCGCCGCCTACACAGGGGGCTACACCTTC
>NA|TRBJ2-5|TRBV27|NA
CASSISIQGETQYF
TGTGCCAGCAGCATCTCAATCCAGGGGGAGACCCAGTACTTC